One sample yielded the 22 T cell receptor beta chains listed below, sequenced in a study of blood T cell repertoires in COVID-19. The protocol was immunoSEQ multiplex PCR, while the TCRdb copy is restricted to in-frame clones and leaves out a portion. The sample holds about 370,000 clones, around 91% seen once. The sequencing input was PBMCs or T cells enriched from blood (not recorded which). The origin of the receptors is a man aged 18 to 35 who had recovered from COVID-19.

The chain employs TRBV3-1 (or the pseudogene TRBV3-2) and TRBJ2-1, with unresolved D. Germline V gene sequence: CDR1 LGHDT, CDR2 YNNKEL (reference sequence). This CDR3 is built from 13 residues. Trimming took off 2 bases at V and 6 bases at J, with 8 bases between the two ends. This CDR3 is CASSQRGSNEQFF. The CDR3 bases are TGTGCCAGCAGCCAAAGAGGCTCCAATGAGCAGTTCTTC.

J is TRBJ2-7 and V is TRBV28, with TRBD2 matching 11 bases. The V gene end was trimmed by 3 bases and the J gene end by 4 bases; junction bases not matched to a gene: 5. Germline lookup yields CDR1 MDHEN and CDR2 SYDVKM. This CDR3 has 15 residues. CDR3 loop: CASSFQTSGKYEQYF. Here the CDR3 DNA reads TGTGCCAGCAGTTTTCAGACTAGCGGGAAATACGAGCAGTACTTC.

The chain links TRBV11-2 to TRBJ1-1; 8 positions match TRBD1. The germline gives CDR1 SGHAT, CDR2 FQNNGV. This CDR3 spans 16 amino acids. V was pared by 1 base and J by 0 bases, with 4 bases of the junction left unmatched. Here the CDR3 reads CASSLARTGLNTEAFF. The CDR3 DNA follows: TGTGCCAGCAGCTTAGCCCGGACAGGGCTGAACACTGAAGCTTTCTTT. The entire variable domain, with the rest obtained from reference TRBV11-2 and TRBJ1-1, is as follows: EAGVAQSPRYKIIEKRQSVAFWCNPISGHATLYWYQQILGQGPKLLIQFQNNGVVDDSQLPKDRFSAERLKGVDSTLKIQPAKLEDSAVYLCASSLARTGLNTEAFFGQGTRLTVV.

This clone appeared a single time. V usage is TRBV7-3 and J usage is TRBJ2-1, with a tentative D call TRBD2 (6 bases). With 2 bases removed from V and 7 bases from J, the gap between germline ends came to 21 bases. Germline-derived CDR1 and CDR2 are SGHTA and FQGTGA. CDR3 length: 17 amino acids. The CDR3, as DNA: TGTGCCAGCAGCTTAGGAAGTCCGGGACTTTCTCGGAATGAGCAGTTCTTC. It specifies CASSLGSPGLSRNEQFF.

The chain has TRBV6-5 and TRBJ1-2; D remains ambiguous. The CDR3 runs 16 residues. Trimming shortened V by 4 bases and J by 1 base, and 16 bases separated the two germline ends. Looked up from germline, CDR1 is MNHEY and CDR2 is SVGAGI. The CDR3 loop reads CASSLTVRAHNYGYTF. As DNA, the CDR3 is TGTGCCAGCAGTTTGACGGTGCGGGCCCATAACTATGGCTACACCTTC.

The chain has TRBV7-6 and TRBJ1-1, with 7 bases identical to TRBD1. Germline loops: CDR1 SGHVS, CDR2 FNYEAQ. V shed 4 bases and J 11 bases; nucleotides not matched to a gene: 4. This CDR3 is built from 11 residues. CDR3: CASSSGGEAFF. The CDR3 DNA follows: TGTGCCAGCAGCTCAGGGGGTGAGGCTTTCTTT.

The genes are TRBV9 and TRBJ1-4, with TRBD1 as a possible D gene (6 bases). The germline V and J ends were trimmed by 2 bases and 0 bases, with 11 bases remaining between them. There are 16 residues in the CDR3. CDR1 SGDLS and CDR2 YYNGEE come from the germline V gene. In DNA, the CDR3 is TGTGCCAGCAGCGTCCGCACAGGGACAACTAATGAAAAACTGTTTTTT. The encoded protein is CASSVRTGTTNEKLFF.

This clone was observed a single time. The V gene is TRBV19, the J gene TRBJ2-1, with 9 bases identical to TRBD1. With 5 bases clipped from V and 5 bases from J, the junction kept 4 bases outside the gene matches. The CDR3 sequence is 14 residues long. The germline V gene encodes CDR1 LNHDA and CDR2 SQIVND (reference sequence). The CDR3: CASSSTGGHNEQFF. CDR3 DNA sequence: TGTGCCAGTAGTTCGACAGGGGGTCACAATGAGCAGTTCTTC.

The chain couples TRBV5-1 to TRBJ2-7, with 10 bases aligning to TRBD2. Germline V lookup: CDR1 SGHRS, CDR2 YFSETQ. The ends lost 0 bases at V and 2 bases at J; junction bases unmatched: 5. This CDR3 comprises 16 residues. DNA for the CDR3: TGCGCCAGCAGCTTGGGGGCTAGCGGGAGTGCCTACGAGCAGTACTTC. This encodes CASSLGASGSAYEQYF.

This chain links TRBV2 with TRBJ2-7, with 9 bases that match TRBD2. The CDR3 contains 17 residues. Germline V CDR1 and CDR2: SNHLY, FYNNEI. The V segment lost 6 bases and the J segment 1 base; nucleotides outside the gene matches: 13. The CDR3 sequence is CASSHYPPLAGSYEQYF. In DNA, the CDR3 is TGTGCCAGCAGCCATTACCCCCCCCTAGCGGGGTCCTACGAGCAGTACTTC.

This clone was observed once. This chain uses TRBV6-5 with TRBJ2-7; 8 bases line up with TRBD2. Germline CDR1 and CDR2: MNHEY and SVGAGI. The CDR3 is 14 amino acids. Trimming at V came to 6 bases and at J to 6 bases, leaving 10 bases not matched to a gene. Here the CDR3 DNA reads TGTGCCAGCAGGTCCTGGCGGGAGGCCCCCGAGCAGTACTTC. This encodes CASRSWREAPEQYF.

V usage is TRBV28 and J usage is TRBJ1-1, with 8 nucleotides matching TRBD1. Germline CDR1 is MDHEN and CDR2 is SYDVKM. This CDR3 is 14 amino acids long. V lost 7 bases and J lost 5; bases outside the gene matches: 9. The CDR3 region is CASTAGGAGTEAFF. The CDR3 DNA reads TGTGCCAGCACAGCAGGGGGCGCGGGGACTGAAGCTTTCTTT. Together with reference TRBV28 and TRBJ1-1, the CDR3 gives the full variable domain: DVKVTQSSRYLVKRTGEKVFLECVQDMDHENMFWYRQDPGLGLRLIYFSYDVKMKEKGDIPEGYSVSREKKERFSLILESASTNQTSMYLCASTAGGAGTEAFFGQGTRLTVV.

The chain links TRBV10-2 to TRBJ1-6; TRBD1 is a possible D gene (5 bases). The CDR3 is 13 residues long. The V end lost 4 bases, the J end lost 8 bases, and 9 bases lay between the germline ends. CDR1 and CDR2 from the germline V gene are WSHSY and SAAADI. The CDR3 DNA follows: TGCGCCAGCAGTGGACAGTGGGATTCACCCCTCCACTTT. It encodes CASSGQWDSPLHF.

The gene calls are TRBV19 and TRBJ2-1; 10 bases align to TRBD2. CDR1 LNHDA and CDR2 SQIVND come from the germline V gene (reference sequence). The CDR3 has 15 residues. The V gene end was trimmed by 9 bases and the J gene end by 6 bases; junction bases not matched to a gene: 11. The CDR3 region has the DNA TGTGCCAGCAAACTAGTAGCGGGAGGTGGCAATGAGCAGTTCTTC. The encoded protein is CASKLVAGGGNEQFF.

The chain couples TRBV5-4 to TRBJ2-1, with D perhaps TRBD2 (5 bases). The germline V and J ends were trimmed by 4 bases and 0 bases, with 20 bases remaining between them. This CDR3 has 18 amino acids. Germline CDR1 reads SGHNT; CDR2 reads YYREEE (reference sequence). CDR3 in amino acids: CASSLLLASVSSYNEQFF. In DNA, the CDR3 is TGTGCCAGCAGCCTCCTCCTAGCTTCGGTAAGCTCCTACAATGAGCAGTTCTTC.

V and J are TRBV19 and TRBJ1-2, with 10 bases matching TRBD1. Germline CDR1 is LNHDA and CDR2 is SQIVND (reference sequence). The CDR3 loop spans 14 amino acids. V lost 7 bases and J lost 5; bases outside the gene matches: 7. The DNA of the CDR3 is TGTGCCAGTATTCGGACAGGGGGAGCATATGGCTACACCTTC. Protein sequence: CASIRTGGAYGYTF.

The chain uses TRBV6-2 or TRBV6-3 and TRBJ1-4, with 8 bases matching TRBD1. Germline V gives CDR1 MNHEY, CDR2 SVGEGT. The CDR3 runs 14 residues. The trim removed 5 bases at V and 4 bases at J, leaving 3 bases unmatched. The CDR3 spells CASSRTGHNEKLFF. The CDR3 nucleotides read TGTGCCAGCAGTCGGACAGGGCATAATGAAAAACTGTTTTTT.

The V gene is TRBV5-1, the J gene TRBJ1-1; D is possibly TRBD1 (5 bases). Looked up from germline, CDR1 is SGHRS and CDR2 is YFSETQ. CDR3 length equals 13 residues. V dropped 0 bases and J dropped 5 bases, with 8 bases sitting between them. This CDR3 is CASSLAGLTEAFF. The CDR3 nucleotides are TGCGCCAGCAGCTTGGCAGGGTTAACTGAAGCTTTCTTT.

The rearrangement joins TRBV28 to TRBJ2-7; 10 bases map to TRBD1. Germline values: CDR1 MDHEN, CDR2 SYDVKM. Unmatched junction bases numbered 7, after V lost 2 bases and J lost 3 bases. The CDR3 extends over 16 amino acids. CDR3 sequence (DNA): TGTGCCAGCAGTTTAGGGACAGGGGCCTCCATCTACGAGCAGTACTTC. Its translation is CASSLGTGASIYEQYF.

The DNA of the CDR3 is TGTGCCAGCAGGTTACCGGGACAGGGGGCCTACGAGCAGTACTTC. Amino acids: CASRLPGQGAYEQYF. The J gene is TRBJ2-7, the V gene TRBV6-5, with 11 bases aligning to TRBD1. From germline, CDR1 is MNHEY and CDR2 SVGAGI. J lost 2 bases, V lost 6 bases, and 6 bases had no gene match. The CDR3 totals 15 residues.

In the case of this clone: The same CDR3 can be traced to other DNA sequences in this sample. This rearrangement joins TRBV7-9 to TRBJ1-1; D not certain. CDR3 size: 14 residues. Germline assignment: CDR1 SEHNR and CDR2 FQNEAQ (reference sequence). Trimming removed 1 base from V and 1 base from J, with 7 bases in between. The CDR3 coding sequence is TGTGCCAGCAGCTTAGGGGCAGAGAACACTGAAGCTTTCTTT. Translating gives CASSLGAENTEAFF.

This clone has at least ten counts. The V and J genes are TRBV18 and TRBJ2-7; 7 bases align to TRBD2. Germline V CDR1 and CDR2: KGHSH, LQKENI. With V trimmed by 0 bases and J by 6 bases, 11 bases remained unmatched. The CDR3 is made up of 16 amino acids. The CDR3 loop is CASSPPSSGIGGEQYF. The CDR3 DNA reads TGTGCCAGCTCACCACCCTCAAGCGGGATCGGAGGCGAGCAGTACTTC.